This T cell receptor (beta chain) was recovered during a study of shared clonotypes between healthy human individuals. The overall study: CD4 naive and CD4 memory each took three plates per donor, while CD8 naive took two and CD8 memory one.

V was clipped by 3 bases and J by 5 bases, with 15 bases between them. The CDR3 runs 15 residues. Germline CDR1 is SGDLS and CDR2 is YYNGEE. Measured with immunoSEQ multiplex PCR; TCRdb has only the in-frame clones, and not every one. The sample contains about 820,000 clones, more than 85% of which appear only once. CD8 cells regarded as naive lacked CD45RO, were positively chosen for CCR7, and omitted terminally differentiated effector memory CD45RA+ cells. This receptor was identified in a man aged 25-45 years in good health. V usage is TRBV9 and J usage is TRBJ2-1, with a weak D call TRBD2 (6 bases). Input material: naive CD8+ T cells sorted from blood. CDR3 in DNA: TGTGCCAGCAGCGCTCGGGACTTACCTCACAATGAGCAGTTCTTC. Amino acids: CASSARDLPHNEQFF. Together with reference TRBV9 and TRBJ2-1, the CDR3 gives the full variable domain: DSGVTQTPKHLITATGQRVTLRCSPRSGDLSVYWYQQSLDQGLQFLIQYYNGEERAKGNILERFSAQQFPDLHSELNLSSLELGDSALYFCASSARDLPHNEQFFGPGTRLTVL.